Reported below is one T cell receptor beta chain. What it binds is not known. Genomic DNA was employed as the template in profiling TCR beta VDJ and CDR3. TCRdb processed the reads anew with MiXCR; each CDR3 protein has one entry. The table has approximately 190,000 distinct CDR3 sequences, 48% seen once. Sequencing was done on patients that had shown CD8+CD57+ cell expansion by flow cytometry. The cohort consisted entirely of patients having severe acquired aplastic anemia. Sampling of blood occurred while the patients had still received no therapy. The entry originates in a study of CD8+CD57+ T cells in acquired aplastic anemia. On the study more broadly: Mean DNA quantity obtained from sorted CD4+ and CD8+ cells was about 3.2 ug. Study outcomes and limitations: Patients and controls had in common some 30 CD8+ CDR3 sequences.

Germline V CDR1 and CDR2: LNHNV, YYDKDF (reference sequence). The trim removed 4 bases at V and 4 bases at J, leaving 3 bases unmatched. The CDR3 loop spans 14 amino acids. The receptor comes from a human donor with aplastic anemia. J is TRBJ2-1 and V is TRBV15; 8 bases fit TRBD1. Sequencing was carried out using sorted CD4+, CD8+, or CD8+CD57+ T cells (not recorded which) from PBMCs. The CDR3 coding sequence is TGTGCCACCAGCATAGACAGGGGTTACAATGAGCAGTTCTTC. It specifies CATSIDRGYNEQFF.